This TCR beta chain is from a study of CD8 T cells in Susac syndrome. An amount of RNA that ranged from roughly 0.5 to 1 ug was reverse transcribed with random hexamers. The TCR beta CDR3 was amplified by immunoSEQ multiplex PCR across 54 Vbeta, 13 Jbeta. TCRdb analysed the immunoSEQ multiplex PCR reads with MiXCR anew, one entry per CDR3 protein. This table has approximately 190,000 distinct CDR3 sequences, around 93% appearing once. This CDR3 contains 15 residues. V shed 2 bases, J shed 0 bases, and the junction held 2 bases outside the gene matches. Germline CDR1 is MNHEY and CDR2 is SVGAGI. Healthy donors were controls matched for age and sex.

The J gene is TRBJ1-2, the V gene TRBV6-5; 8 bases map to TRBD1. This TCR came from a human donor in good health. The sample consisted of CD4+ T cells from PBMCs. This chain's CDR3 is CASSYHRGTNYGYTF. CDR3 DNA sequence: TGTGCCAGCAGTTACCACAGGGGGACTAACTATGGCTACACCTTC.